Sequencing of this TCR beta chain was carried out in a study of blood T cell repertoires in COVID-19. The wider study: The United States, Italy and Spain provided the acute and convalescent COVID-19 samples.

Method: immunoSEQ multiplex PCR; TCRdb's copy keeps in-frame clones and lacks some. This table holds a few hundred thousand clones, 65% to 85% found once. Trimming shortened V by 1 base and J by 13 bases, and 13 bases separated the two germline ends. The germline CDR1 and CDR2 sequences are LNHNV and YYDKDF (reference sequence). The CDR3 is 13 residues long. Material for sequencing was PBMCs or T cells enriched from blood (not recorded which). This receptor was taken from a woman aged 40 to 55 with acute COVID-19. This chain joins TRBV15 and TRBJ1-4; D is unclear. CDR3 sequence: CATSRGGNSGLFF. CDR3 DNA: TGTGCCACCAGCAGAGGAGGGAACTCGGGACTGTTTTTT.